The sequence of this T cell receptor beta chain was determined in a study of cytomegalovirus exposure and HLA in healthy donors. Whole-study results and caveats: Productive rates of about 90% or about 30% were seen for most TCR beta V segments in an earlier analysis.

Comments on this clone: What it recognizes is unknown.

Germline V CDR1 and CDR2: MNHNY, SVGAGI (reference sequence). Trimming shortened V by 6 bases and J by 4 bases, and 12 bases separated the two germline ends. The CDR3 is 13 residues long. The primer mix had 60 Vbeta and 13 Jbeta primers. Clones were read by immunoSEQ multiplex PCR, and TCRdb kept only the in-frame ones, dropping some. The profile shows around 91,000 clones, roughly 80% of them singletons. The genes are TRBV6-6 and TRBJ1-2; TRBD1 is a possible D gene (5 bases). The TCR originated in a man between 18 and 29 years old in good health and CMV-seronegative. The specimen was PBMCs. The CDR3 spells CASREGFSYGYTF. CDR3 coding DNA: TGTGCCAGCAGGGAGGGGTTCAGCTATGGCTACACCTTC.